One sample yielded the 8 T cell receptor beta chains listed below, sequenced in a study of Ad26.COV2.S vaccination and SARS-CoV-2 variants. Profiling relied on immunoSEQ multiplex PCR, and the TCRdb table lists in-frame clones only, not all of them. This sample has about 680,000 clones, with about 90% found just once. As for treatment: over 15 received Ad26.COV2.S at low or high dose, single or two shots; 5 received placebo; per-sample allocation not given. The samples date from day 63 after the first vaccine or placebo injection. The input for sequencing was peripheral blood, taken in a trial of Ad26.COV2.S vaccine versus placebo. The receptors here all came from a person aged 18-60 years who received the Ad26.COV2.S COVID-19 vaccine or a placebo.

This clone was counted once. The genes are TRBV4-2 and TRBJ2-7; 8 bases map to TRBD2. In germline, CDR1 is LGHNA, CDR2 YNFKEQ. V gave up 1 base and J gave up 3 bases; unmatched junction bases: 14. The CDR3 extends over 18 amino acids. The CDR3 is CASSQGGPGGGRNYEQYF. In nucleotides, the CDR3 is TGTGCCAGCAGCCAAGGGGGGCCTGGGGGCGGGAGGAACTACGAGCAGTACTTC.

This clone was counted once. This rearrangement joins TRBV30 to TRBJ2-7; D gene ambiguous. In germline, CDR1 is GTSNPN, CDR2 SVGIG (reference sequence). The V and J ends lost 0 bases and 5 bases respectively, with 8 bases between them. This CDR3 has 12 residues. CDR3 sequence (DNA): TGTGCCTGGAGTGTAGTTGAGGACGAGCAGTACTTC. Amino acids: CAWSVVEDEQYF.

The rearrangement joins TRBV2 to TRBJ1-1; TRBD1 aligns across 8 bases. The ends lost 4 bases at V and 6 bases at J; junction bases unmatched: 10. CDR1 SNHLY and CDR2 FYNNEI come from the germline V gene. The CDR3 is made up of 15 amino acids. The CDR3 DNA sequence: TGTGCCAGCAGTGGAGACAGGGGCATACAGGCTGAAGCTTTCTTT. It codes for CASSGDRGIQAEAFF.

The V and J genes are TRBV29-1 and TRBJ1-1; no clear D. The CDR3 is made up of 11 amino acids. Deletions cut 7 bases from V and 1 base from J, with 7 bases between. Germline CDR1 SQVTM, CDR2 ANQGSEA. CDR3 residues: CSDRGNTEAFF. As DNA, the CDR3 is TGCAGCGATCGGGGGAACACTGAAGCTTTCTTT. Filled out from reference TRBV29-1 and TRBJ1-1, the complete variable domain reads SAVISQKPSRDICQRGTSLTIQCQVDSQVTMMFWYRQQPGQSLTLIATANQGSEATYESGFVIDKFPISRPNLTFSTLTVSNMSPEDSSIYLCSDRGNTEAFFGQGTRLTVV.

In nucleotides, the CDR3 is TGTGCCAGCAGCCAAGCAGGCTGGGGGGGAGAGACCCAGTACTTC. It specifies CASSQAGWGGETQYF. This chain uses TRBV14 with TRBJ2-5; 7 nucleotides match TRBD2. Germline loops: CDR1 SGHDN, CDR2 FVKESK. There are 15 residues in the CDR3. Trimming at V came to 1 base and at J to 4 bases, leaving 6 bases not matched to a gene.

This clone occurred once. CDR3 residues: CASSQQGYNSPLHF. In nucleotides, the CDR3 is TGTGCCAGCAGCCAACAGGGGTATAATTCACCCCTCCACTTT. The chain recombines TRBV3-1 (or the pseudogene TRBV3-2) with TRBJ1-6; D is possibly TRBD1 (6 bases). The germline V gene has CDR1 LGHDT and CDR2 YNNKEL (reference sequence). V was clipped by 2 bases and J by 4 bases, with 6 bases between them. This CDR3 spans 14 amino acids.

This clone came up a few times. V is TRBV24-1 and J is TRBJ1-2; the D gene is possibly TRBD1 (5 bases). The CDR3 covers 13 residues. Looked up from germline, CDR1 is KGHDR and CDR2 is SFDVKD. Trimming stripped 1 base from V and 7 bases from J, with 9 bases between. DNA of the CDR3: TGTGCCACCAGTGATTTCAGGGACGGTGGCTACACCTTC. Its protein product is CATSDFRDGGYTF.

CDR3 sequence (DNA): TGTGCCACCAGCAGAGACCCCAGGGGCTCCTACAATGAGCAGTTCTTC. Its protein product is CATSRDPRGSYNEQFF. The rearrangement joins TRBV15 to TRBJ2-1, with D perhaps TRBD1 (6 bases). This CDR3 is 16 amino acids long. Germline lookup yields CDR1 LNHNV and CDR2 YYDKDF (reference sequence). The ends were cut back, 0 bases at V and 0 bases at J, with 9 bases in the middle.